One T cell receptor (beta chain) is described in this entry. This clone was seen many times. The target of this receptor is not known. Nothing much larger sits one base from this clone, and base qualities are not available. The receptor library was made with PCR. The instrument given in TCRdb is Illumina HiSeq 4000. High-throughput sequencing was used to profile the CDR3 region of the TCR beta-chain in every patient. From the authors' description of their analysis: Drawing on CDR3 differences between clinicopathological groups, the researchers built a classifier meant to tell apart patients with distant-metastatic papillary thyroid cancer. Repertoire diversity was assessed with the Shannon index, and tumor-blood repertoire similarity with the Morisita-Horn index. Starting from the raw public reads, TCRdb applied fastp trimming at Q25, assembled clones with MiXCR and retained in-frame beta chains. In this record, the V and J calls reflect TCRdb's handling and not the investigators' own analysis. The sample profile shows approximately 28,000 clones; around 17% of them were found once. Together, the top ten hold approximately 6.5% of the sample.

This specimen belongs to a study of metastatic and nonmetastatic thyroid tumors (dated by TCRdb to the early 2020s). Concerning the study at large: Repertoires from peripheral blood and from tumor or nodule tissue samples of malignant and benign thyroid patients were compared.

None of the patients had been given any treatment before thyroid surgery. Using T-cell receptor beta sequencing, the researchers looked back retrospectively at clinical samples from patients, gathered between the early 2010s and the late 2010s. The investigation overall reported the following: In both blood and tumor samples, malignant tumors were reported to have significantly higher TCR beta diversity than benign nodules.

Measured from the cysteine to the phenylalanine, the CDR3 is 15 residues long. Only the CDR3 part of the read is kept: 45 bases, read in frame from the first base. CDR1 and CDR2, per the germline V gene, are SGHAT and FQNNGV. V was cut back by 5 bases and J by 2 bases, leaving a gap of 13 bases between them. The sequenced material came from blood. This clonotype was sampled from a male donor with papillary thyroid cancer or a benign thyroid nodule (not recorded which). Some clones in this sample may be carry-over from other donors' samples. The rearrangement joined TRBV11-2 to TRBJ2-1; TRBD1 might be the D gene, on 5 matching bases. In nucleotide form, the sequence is TGTGCCAGCAGCACAAGACAGTCCCCCTACAATGAGCAGTTCTTC. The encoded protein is CASSTRQSPYNEQFF. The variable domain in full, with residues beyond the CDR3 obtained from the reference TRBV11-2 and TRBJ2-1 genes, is EAGVAQSPRYKIIEKRQSVAFWCNPISGHATLYWYQQILGQGPKLLIQFQNNGVVDDSQLPKDRFSAERLKGVDSTLKIQPAKLEDSAVYLCASSTRQSPYNEQFFGPGTRLTVL.